Here is one T cell receptor (beta chain) with its context. Its antigen is not identified. This sample stems from a study of cytomegalovirus exposure and HLA in healthy donors. Findings of the study overall: In all likelihood, a cluster of highly shared sequence variants was a sequencing artifact.

Trimming stripped 5 bases from V and 9 bases from J, with 20 bases between. Germline assignment: CDR1 SQVTM and CDR2 ANQGSEA. The CDR3 is 14 amino acids. Both 60 Vbeta primers and 13 Jbeta primers went into the PCR. Assay used: immunoSEQ multiplex PCR; TCRdb lists only in-frame clones, some missing. The sample contains 75,000 to 95,000 clones, 65% to 85% of which appear only once. The sequencing sample was made of PBMCs. This chain uses TRBV29-1 with TRBJ2-1, with D possibly matching TRBD2 (6 bases). The clonotype comes from a man aged 18 to 29 in good health and CMV-seronegative. As DNA, the CDR3 is TGCAGCGTTATTGCGGGACTGGAGGTCGCTGAGCAGTTCTTC. Translation gives CSVIAGLEVAEQFF.